One sample yielded the 3 T cell receptor beta chains listed below, sequenced in a study of T cells in Graves' hyperthyroidism and ophthalmopathy. Researchers took RNA transcripts and amplified the TCR beta CDR3 regions from them. With the HTBI primer set, the TCR CDR3 went through a first round of RT-PCR. TCRdb re-derived calls from the multiplex PCR reads in MiXCR, one entry per CDR3 protein. The repertoire holds roughly 580,000 distinct CDR3 sequences, with roughly 50% as singletons. The sample comprised peripheral blood or thyroid tissue (not recorded which). The receptors here all came from a young woman with Graves' hyperthyroidism.

This clonotype showed up many times. This rearrangement joins TRBV24-1 to TRBJ1-5, with a tentative D call TRBD1 (6 bases). Trimming shortened V by 2 bases and J by 3 bases, and 13 bases separated the two germline ends. CDR1 KGHDR and CDR2 SFDVKD come from the germline V gene. The CDR3 length is 16 residues. The CDR3 sequence: CATSDSGRTDNQPQHF. Written as DNA, the CDR3 is TGTGCCACCAGTGATTCCGGCCGGACAGACAATCAGCCCCAGCATTTT.

A few counts support this clonotype. The chain couples TRBV7-9 to TRBJ2-2; D remains ambiguous. This CDR3 is 14 amino acids long. Germline CDR1 SEHNR, CDR2 FQNEAQ (reference sequence). Deletions cut 5 bases from V and 3 bases from J, with 10 bases between. CDR3 sequence (DNA): TGTGCCAGCAGCCCCGGCCGTTACACCGGGGAGCTGTTTTTT. It is translated as CASSPGRYTGELFF.

Regarding this clonotype: It may be a read error: a sequence one base away is much more abundant. The CDR3 DNA sequence: TGTGCTAGCAGCTCTCAAGACACCGGGGAGCTGTTTTTT. This sequence encodes CASSSQDTGELFF. The genes are TRBV7-7 and TRBJ2-2; no reliable D call. The CDR3 sequence is 13 residues long. The germline gives CDR1 SSHAT, CDR2 FNYEAQ (reference sequence). Combining the CDR3 with reference TRBV7-7 and TRBJ2-2 gives the whole variable domain GAGVSQSPRYKVTKRGQDVTLRCDPISSHATLYWYQQALGQGPEFLTYFNYEAQPDKSGLPSDRFSAERPEGSISTLTIQRTEQRDSAMYRCASSSQDTGELFFGEGSRLTVL.